This TCR beta chain emerged from a study of blood T cell repertoires in COVID-19. As for the study in general: Some COVID-19 samples were acute and others convalescent; all came from the United States, Italy and Spain. Sample material is recorded as cDNA or gDNA derived from T cells, B-cell-depleted T cells, or PBMCs.

Original processing notes: Researchers report that nucleated cell counts were estimated from reference gene primer amplification. Produced via immunoSEQ multiplex PCR; TCRdb's table is partial and in-frame only. That table supplies the V and J calls and clone size; D and trimming were determined from the DNA. The sample lists hundreds of thousands of clones; 80% to 90% were seen once. The CDR3 length is 14 residues. V shed 1 base and J 8 bases; nucleotides not matched to a gene: 3. The germline V gene encodes CDR1 SEHNR and CDR2 FQNEAQ (reference sequence). The chain is built from TRBV7-9 and TRBJ1-4, with 8 bases identical to TRBD1. The TCR was taken from a woman between 25 and 40 years old with active or convalescent COVID-19. Sequencing was done on a sample of peripheral blood. CDR3 protein: CASSLGTGKEKLFF. The CDR3 DNA is TGTGCCAGCAGCTTAGGGACAGGGAAGGAAAAACTGTTTTTT.